This T cell receptor (beta chain) was identified in a study of cytomegalovirus exposure and HLA in healthy donors. Study results and caveats: The Asian-associated ancestry cluster reportedly had fewer N-insertions than the roughly 670-donor mean in a later analysis.

The PCR contained 60 Vbeta and 13 Jbeta primers. The data were produced by immunoSEQ multiplex PCR, yet TCRdb's version contains in-frame clones alone and is incomplete. Its table lists 100,000 to 150,000 clones. CDR3 size: 15 residues. As regards this clone: Its antigen remains unknown.

Sequencing used PBMCs. The origin of this receptor is a man aged 18 to 29 in good health and CMV-seronegative. V usage is TRBV1 and J usage is TRBJ1-6. TRBV1 is described as a pseudogene. CDR3 sequence: CTSSIRDFNNSPLHF. In DNA form, the CDR3 reads TGCACCAGCAGCATTCGGGACTTCAATAATTCACCCCTCCACTTT.